The 20 T cell receptor beta chains in this list originate from one sample, sequenced in a study of T cell responses to AZD1222 COVID-19 vaccine. Using immunoSEQ multiplex PCR, the repertoire was profiled, and TCRdb retains in-frame clones only, with some absent. This repertoire shows over 50,000 clones, roughly four fifths found once; its top ten account for 20% to 30%. The sequences come from peripheral blood, collected 28 days after the second AZD1222 dose. The receptors originated from an adult who received the AZD1222 COVID-19 vaccine.

The rearrangement uses TRBV11-3 and TRBJ2-1; 8 bases are a match to TRBD2. From germline, CDR1 is SGHNT and CDR2 YENEEA. The trim removed 3 bases at V and 5 bases at J, leaving 12 bases unmatched. The CDR3 covers 17 residues. The CDR3 loop reads CASSFPRGAGADNEQFF. Here the CDR3 DNA reads TGTGCCAGCAGCTTCCCCCGCGGAGCGGGAGCAGACAATGAGCAGTTCTTC.

The rearrangement joins TRBV25-1 to TRBJ2-1, with TRBD2 identical over 7 bases. V gave up 11 bases and J gave up 1 base; unmatched junction bases: 11. The CDR3 sequence is 15 residues long. Germline assignment: CDR1 MGHDK and CDR2 SYGVNS. The CDR3 spells CAGPTGGGSYNEQFF. The CDR3 DNA is TGTGCCGGACCCACCGGCGGGGGATCCTACAATGAGCAGTTCTTC.

The chain combines TRBV7-3 with TRBJ2-1; 7 bases match TRBD2. The CDR3 is 14 amino acids. J lost 9 bases, V lost 4 bases, and 9 bases had no gene match. Germline V gene lookup returns CDR1 SGHTA and CDR2 FQGTGA. The CDR3 is CASSSYPASGEQFF. In DNA, the CDR3 is TGTGCCAGCAGCTCGTACCCCGCTAGCGGTGAGCAGTTCTTC.

The chain couples TRBV6-5 to TRBJ1-3; TRBD1 matches at 7 bases. Germline V CDR1 and CDR2: MNHEY, SVGAGI. After removal of 2 bases from V and 4 bases from J, the junction contained 2 bases not matched to a gene. The CDR3 extends over 14 amino acids. The CDR3 nucleotides read TGTGCCAGCAGTTACGACAGGGCAGGAAACACCATATATTTT. Protein product: CASSYDRAGNTIYF.

This chain connects TRBV7-9 to TRBJ2-1; D is undetermined. CDR1 and CDR2 (germline): SEHNR, FQNEAQ (reference sequence). This CDR3 has 13 amino acids. V lost 2 bases and J lost 4, with 6 bases in between. This chain's CDR3 is CASSLSLYNEQFF. The CDR3 DNA follows: TGTGCCAGCAGCTTATCTCTGTACAATGAGCAGTTCTTC.

The V and J genes are TRBV29-1 and TRBJ2-7, with unresolved D. The germline V gene has CDR1 SQVTM and CDR2 ANQGSEA. This CDR3 region has 8 residues. The DNA of the CDR3 is TGCAGCGTTGAACCTGGGGTAGTC. Protein: CSVEPGVV.

This clone was seen only once. This rearrangement joins TRBV5-8 to TRBJ1-1; a weak D match, TRBD1 (5 bases). Trimming took off 2 bases at V and 5 bases at J, with 10 bases between the two ends. Germline-derived CDR1 and CDR2 are SGHTS and YDEGEE. The CDR3 is made up of 13 amino acids. The CDR3 DNA is TGTGCCAGCAGCTTTAAGGGACCGACTGAAGCTTTCTTT. This codes for CASSFKGPTEAFF.

The J gene is TRBJ1-1, the V gene TRBV5-4, with 7 bases fitting TRBD1. CDR3 length equals 15 residues. Trimming took 4 bases from V and 1 from J; bases not matched to a gene: 7. Looked up from germline, CDR1 is SGHNT and CDR2 is YYREEE (reference sequence). The CDR3 DNA is TGTGCCAGCAGCCCGCGGACAGGCGGGAACACTGAAGCTTTCTTT. Residues: CASSPRTGGNTEAFF.

This clone appeared a few times. The chain uses TRBV10-3 and TRBJ1-1; D is unclear. The CDR3 runs 11 residues. V gave up 10 bases and J gave up 4 bases, with 10 bases separating them. CDR1 is ENHRY, CDR2 SYGVKD, per germline. CDR3 sequence reads: CATQSITEAFF. The DNA of the CDR3 is TGTGCCACCCAGTCCATCACTGAAGCTTTCTTT.

This rearrangement joins TRBV4-3 to TRBJ2-3, with D hard to call. The CDR3 totals 15 residues. Germline V lookup: CDR1 LGHNA, CDR2 YSLEER. Deletions cut 0 bases from V and 2 bases from J, with 9 bases between. The CDR3 spells CASSQEGRYTDTQYF. The CDR3 coding sequence is TGCGCCAGCAGCCAAGAAGGACGGTACACAGATACGCAGTATTTT.

The chain uses TRBV7-2 and TRBJ2-1; TRBD2 agrees at 12 bases. The CDR3 is 17 amino acids. Germline V gives CDR1 SGHTA, CDR2 FQGNSA. The ends lost 0 bases at V and 7 bases at J; junction bases unmatched: 7. The CDR3 sequence is CASSLALAGGPVNEQFF. DNA of the CDR3: TGTGCCAGCAGCTTAGCGCTAGCGGGAGGGCCGGTGAATGAGCAGTTCTTC.

This clone was counted once. This sequence joins TRBV18 and TRBJ2-5; D may be TRBD1 or TRBD2 (5 bases each). Trimming took 0 bases from V and 5 from J, leaving 10 bases between them. The CDR3 runs 14 residues. Germline CDR1 is KGHSH and CDR2 is LQKENI. The CDR3 DNA follows: TGTGCCAGCTCACCACCATCGGGGACCGAGACCCAGTACTTC. Translated: CASSPPSGTETQYF.

This clone was seen more than once but under ten times. The chain uses TRBV5-5 and TRBJ2-7; perhaps TRBD1 as D (6 bases). The CDR3 loop spans 16 amino acids. The germline V gene has CDR1 SGHKS and CDR2 YYEKEE (reference sequence). Trimming took off 5 bases at V and 0 bases at J, with 18 bases between the two ends. In DNA form, the CDR3 reads TGTGCCAGCAGTCTTCAAGGGGGATCTAGCTCCTACGAGCAGTACTTC. It specifies CASSLQGGSSSYEQYF.

This clone was counted a single time. This chain uses TRBV19 with TRBJ2-5, with a weak D call TRBD2 (5 bases). This CDR3 region has 14 residues. Germline CDR1 is LNHDA and CDR2 is SQIVND (reference sequence). Trimming left V 3 bases short and J 5 bases short, with 13 bases between. The CDR3 coding sequence is TGTGCCAGTAGTATCAGTGGGAGTAGTGAGACCCAGTACTTC. This gives the protein CASSISGSSETQYF.

V and J are TRBV28 and TRBJ1-2, with 7 bases lining up with TRBD1. This CDR3 is built from 18 residues. Per the germline V gene, CDR1 is MDHEN and CDR2 is SYDVKM. With V trimmed by 5 bases and J by 5 bases, 20 bases remained unmatched. The CDR3 spells CASSPVDQGGRESYGYTF. CDR3 DNA sequence: TGTGCCAGCAGTCCCGTCGATCAGGGGGGCAGGGAGAGTTATGGCTACACCTTC.

V and J are TRBV23-1 and TRBJ2-1, with TRBD2 identical over 7 bases. TRBV23-1 is labeled an ORF, and its function is uncertain. The CDR3 runs to 17 residues. V lost 2 bases and J lost 0; bases outside the gene matches: 7. The CDR3 region has the DNA TGCGCCAGCAGTCAACCCCTAGCGGAGAACTCCTACAATGAGCAGTTCTTC. Translating it yields CASSQPLAENSYNEQFF.

The chain employs TRBV29-1 and TRBJ1-1; D is possibly TRBD1 (5 bases). CDR3 length: 14 amino acids. The germline V and J ends were trimmed by 7 bases and 0 bases, with 15 bases remaining between them. Germline CDR1 is SQVTM and CDR2 is ANQGSEA. The CDR3 spells CSAFQGRMNTEAFF. In nucleotides, the CDR3 is TGCAGCGCCTTTCAGGGACGTATGAACACTGAAGCTTTCTTT.

This clone appeared once. This chain uses TRBV19 with TRBJ1-1, with D hard to call. V was clipped by 5 bases and J by 1 base, with 11 bases between them. CDR1 and CDR2 (germline): LNHDA, SQIVND (reference sequence). This CDR3 comprises 14 residues. Written as DNA, the CDR3 is TGTGCCAGTAGTTATCCGGGTTCGAACACTGAAGCTTTCTTT. Amino acid sequence: CASSYPGSNTEAFF.

This chain connects TRBV7-2 to TRBJ2-7; possible D gene TRBD1, 5 bases. Germline values: CDR1 SGHTA, CDR2 FQGNSA. This CDR3 spans 16 amino acids. The V end was cut by 5 bases, the J end by 5 bases, with 22 bases between. As DNA, the CDR3 is TGTGCCAGCAGCCCTCCCCCCAACAGGATAGGGGACGAGCAGTACTTC. It codes for CASSPPPNRIGDEQYF. Full variable domain (rest looked up from reference TRBV7-2 and TRBJ2-7): GAGVSQSPSNKVTEKGKDVELRCDPISGHTALYWYRQSLGQGLEFLIYFQGNSAPDKSGLPSDRFSAERTGGSVSTLTIQRTQQEDSAVYLCASSPPPNRIGDEQYFGPGTRLTVT.

The chain uses TRBV6-4 and TRBJ2-1; TRBD1 or TRBD2 may be the D gene (5 bases each). The germline V gene has CDR1 MRHNA and CDR2 SNTAGT. The CDR3 runs 13 residues. V was trimmed by 6 bases and J by 4 bases, leaving 10 bases between them. CDR3 DNA sequence: TGTGCCAGCAGCCCCAGGGAGTACAATGAGCAGTTCTTC. Translation gives CASSPREYNEQFF.